In its sample, the clone carrying this TCR beta chain was seen a few times. Its antigen is as yet unknown. These data originate in a study of beta chain features in type 1 diabetes. Regarding the study as a whole: Shorter TCRB CDR3s, moderately but significantly so, were found in Type 1 diabetes patients in all four CD4+ subsets. Cells that show high TCR expression could be over-represented by cDNA sequencing.

V lost 2 bases and J lost 6, with 9 bases in between. CDR1 and CDR2 (germline): SGHNT, YYREEE (reference sequence). This CDR3 is built from 14 residues. Sequenced material consisted of expressed TCRB transcripts (all of the isolated RNA was reverse transcribed). TCRdb keeps only in-frame clones here, not all; method: immunoSEQ multiplex PCR. Of 400,000 to 450,000 clones in the sample, approximately 15% are singletons; the top ten hold 0.035% to 0.04%. Sequenced material: naive CD4+ T cells from blood. V usage is TRBV5-4 and J usage is TRBJ1-6; TRBD1 is a possible D gene (5 bases). The sequence came from a man aged 25 to 45 in good health. CDR3 bases: TGTGCCAGCAGCTTCGAAAGGGGTAATTCACCCCTCCACTTT. Translating it yields CASSFERGNSPLHF.